This T cell receptor (beta chain) derives from a study of cytomegalovirus exposure and HLA in healthy donors. Findings and limits, study-wide: Some public TCRs appeared in many individuals, while most sequences were rare. Specific recognition of CMV antigens was confirmed in vitro for a few chains (all CMV-associated).

The length of the CDR3 is 14 residues. Researchers ran the PCR with 60 Vbeta and 13 Jbeta primers. The method was immunoSEQ multiplex PCR; TCRdb's version includes in-frame clones alone and lacks a portion of them. The sample includes approximately 160,000 clones, around 65% seen only once; the top ten take about 3%. On this clone itself: Its cognate antigen is unknown.

The receptor comes from a woman aged 30 to 39 in good health and CMV-seropositive. The gene calls are TRBV21-1 and TRBJ1-6. TRBV21-1 is noted as a pseudogene. Material: PBMCs. CDR3 residues: CASSRGIAGSPLHF. The CDR3 coding sequence is TGTGCCAGCAGCAGAGGGATTGCAGGCTCACCCCTCCACTTT.